This T cell receptor (beta chain) appears in the sequencing data of a study of blood T cell repertoires in COVID-19. Overall study context: Sites across the United States, Italy and Spain contributed samples from acute and convalescent COVID-19. T cells, B-cell-depleted T cells, or PBMCs supplied cDNA or gDNA.

Generated by immunoSEQ multiplex PCR, the TCRdb table keeps only in-frame clones and is missing some. Of around 290,000 clones in the sample, roughly 86% were seen once. CDR1 and CDR2 from the germline V gene are SGHRS and YFSETQ. This CDR3 has 12 residues. V shed 0 bases and J shed 8 bases, with 8 bases lying between them. The sequence was obtained from a woman aged 50 to 60 who had recovered from COVID-19. Sequencing input: peripheral blood. The chain has TRBV5-1 and TRBJ1-2; TRBD1 is a possible D gene (6 bases). In nucleotides, the CDR3 is TGCGCCAGCAGCTTGGAGGGGGAAGGCTACACCTTC. Translated: CASSLEGEGYTF.